This T cell receptor (beta chain) was recorded in a study of somatic mutations in cytotoxic T cells in rheumatoid arthritis. Whole-study context: Blood from the patient (approximately 30 ml EDTA) was drawn right after diagnosis, pretreatment. Some V beta antibody-stained T-cell populations were flow-sorted at nearly 100% purity, including V beta1+ cells sequenced for TCRB. Study observations and caveats: Of more than 60 patients, seven to nine had a largest CD8+ clone that exceeded 20% of CD8+ cells. Among rheumatoid arthritis patients and age-matched healthy controls, CD8+ T-cell clonality was not significantly different.

The method was immunoSEQ multiplex PCR; TCRdb's version includes in-frame clones alone and lacks a portion of them. The table has roughly 2,400 clones, more than 60% seen once. This clone was recorded once. Its target is unknown. CDR1 and CDR2 (germline): MGHRA, YSYEKL. The V gene lost 0 bases and the J gene lost 3 bases, with 11 bases spanning the gap. The CDR3 sequence is 15 residues long. This TCR derives from a man in his 70s with rheumatoid arthritis. Sample: CD8+ T cells sorted from blood. This rearrangement joins TRBV4-1 to TRBJ1-1; no reliable D call. CDR3 protein: CASSQDALGDTEAFF. CDR3 bases: TGCGCCAGCAGCCAAGACGCATTAGGAGACACTGAAGCTTTCTTT.